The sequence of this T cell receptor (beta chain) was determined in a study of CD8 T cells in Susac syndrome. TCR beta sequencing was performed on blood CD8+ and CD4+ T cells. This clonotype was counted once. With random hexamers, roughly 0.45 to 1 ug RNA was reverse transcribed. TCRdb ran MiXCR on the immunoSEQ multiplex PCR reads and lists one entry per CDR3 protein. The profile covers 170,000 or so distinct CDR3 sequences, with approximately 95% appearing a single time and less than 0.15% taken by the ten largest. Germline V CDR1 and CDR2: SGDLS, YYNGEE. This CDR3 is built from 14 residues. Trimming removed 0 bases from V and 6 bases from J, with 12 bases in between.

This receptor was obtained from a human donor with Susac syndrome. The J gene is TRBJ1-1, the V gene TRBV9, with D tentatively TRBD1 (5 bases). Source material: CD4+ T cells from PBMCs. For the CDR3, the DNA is TGTGCCAGCAGCGTAGTGGGTCGGGGCGCTGAAGCTTTCTTT. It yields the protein CASSVVGRGAEAFF.